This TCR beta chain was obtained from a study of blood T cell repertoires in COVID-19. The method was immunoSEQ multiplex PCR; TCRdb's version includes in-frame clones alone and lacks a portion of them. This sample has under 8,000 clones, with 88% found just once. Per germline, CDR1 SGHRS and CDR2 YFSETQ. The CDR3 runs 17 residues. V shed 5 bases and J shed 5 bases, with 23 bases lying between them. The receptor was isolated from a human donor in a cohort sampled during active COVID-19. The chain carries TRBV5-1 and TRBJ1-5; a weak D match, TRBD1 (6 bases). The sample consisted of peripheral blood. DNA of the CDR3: TGCGCCAGCAGTTTCCTCGGACAGACTTTTACATATCAGCCCCAGCATTTT. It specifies CASSFLGQTFTYQPQHF.